These 29 T cell receptor beta chains originate from one sample sequenced in a study of chemoradiotherapy in HPV16-positive cancers. Clones were sequenced by immunoSEQ multiplex PCR, and TCRdb holds only the in-frame ones, with some missing. The sample includes about 32,000 clones, around 88% seen only once; the top ten take 4.8%. The sequencing used blood, collected from a patient who underwent chemoradiotherapy. These receptors were obtained from a human donor with HPV-associated anogenital cancer.

V usage is TRBV30 and J usage is TRBJ2-6; TRBD1 or TRBD2 may be the D gene (5 bases each). Per germline, CDR1 GTSNPN and CDR2 SVGIG (reference sequence). This CDR3 contains 17 residues. The V gene lost 1 base and the J gene lost 0 bases, with 13 bases spanning the gap. The CDR3 coding sequence is TGTGCCTGGAGTGCGGGGACGTCGAGCTCTGGGGCCAACGTCCTGACTTTC. Amino acid sequence: CAWSAGTSSSGANVLTF. The full variable domain, its missing parts supplied by reference TRBV30 and TRBJ2-6, is SQTIHQWPATLVQPVGSPLSLECTVEGTSNPNLYWYRQAAGRGLQLLFYSVGIGQISSEVPQNLSASRPQDRQFILSSKKLLLSDSGFYLCAWSAGTSSSGANVLTFGAGSRLTVL.

J is TRBJ2-1 and V is TRBV11-2; 8 bases agree with TRBD1. The V and J ends lost 5 bases and 9 bases, in that order; junction bases with no gene match: 3. The germline V gene has CDR1 SGHAT and CDR2 FQNNGV. The length of the CDR3 is 12 residues. The CDR3 DNA reads TGTGCCAGCAGCCTTGACAGGGGTGAGCAGTTCTTC. As protein: CASSLDRGEQFF.

In DNA form, the CDR3 reads TGTGCCAGCAGCTTGTCAGTCGGTGAGCAGTTCTTC. Its translation is CASSLSVGEQFF. The V call is TRBV5-4, the J call TRBJ2-1; the D is unclear. Trimming took off 1 base at V and 9 bases at J, with 8 bases between the two ends. The CDR3 totals 12 residues. Germline loops: CDR1 SGHNT, CDR2 YYREEE (reference sequence).

A single count supports this clone. The chain has TRBV5-1 and TRBJ2-7; 10 nucleotides line up with TRBD2. Trimming cost V 4 bases and J 0 bases; bases outside gene matches: 4. The germline V gene has CDR1 SGHRS and CDR2 YFSETQ. This CDR3 has 15 residues. The CDR3 loop reads CASSLSGGNSYEQYF. The CDR3 DNA sequence: TGCGCCAGCAGCCTTAGCGGGGGGAACTCCTACGAGCAGTACTTC. Looking up the rest from reference TRBV5-1 and TRBJ2-7 gives the full variable domain: KAGVTQTPRYLIKTRGQQVTLSCSPISGHRSVSWYQQTPGQGLQFLFEYFSETQRNKGNFPGRFSGRQFSNSRSEMNVSTLELGDSALYLCASSLSGGNSYEQYFGPGTRLTVT.

The V and J genes are TRBV7-3 and TRBJ2-2; D uncertain. Germline CDR1 reads SGHTA; CDR2 reads FQGTGA. V was clipped by 3 bases and J by 5 bases, with 13 bases between them. This CDR3 comprises 15 residues. The CDR3 loop is CASSFLSSGTGELFF. In DNA, the CDR3 is TGTGCCAGCAGCTTTTTGTCTTCTGGGACCGGGGAGCTGTTTTTT. Based on the CDR3 plus reference TRBV7-3 and TRBJ2-2, the full variable domain is GAGVSQTPSNKVTEKGKYVELRCDPISGHTALYWYRQSLGQGPEFLIYFQGTGAADDSGLPNDRFFAVRPEGSVSTLKIQRTERGDSAVYLCASSFLSSGTGELFFGEGSRLTVL.

J is TRBJ2-1 and V is TRBV7-9, with no clear D. Germline assignment: CDR1 SEHNR and CDR2 FQNEAQ (reference sequence). Trimming shortened V by 4 bases and J by 8 bases, and 15 bases separated the two germline ends. This CDR3 region has 14 residues. DNA for the CDR3: TGTGCCAGCAGCTCCGAGGTTGCCGTCGATGAGCAGTTCTTC. Translation: CASSSEVAVDEQFF. Filled out from reference TRBV7-9 and TRBJ2-1, the complete variable domain reads DTGVSQNPRHKITKRGQNVTFRCDPISEHNRLYWYRQTLGQGPEFLTYFQNEAQLEKSRLLSDRFSAERPKGSFSTLEIQRTEQGDSAMYLCASSSEVAVDEQFFGPGTRLTVL.

The rearrangement links TRBV6-1 to TRBJ1-5; D is possibly TRBD1 (5 bases). Trimming pared 6 bases from V and 6 bases from J, leaving 21 bases between. CDR1 MNHNS and CDR2 SASEGT come from the germline V gene. CDR3 size: 16 residues. The CDR3 region is CASSENLGGLGQPQHF. The DNA for the CDR3 is TGTGCCAGCAGCGAAAATTTGGGGGGTTTAGGTCAGCCCCAGCATTTT.

The rearrangement links TRBV4-1 to TRBJ2-2; no clear D. V was clipped by 3 bases and J by 6 bases, with 14 bases between them. From germline, CDR1 is MGHRA and CDR2 YSYEKL. CDR3 length: 15 residues. CDR3 nucleotides: TGCGCCAGCAGCCACTACGTGGATAGGGCCGGGGAGCTGTTTTTT. Amino acid sequence: CASSHYVDRAGELFF.

Here the CDR3 DNA reads TGTGCCAGCAGTGAACGCCCCCAGGGGGCGATATCCTACGAGCAGTACTTC. Protein product: CASSERPQGAISYEQYF. The rearrangement links TRBV2 to TRBJ2-5; TRBD1 matches 8 bases. The DNA end favors TRBJ2-7, so the J call may be wrong. From germline, CDR1 is SNHLY and CDR2 FYNNEI. This CDR3 spans 17 amino acids.

This chain uses TRBV19 with TRBJ2-1, with D possibly TRBD1 on 6 matching bases. From germline, CDR1 is LNHDA and CDR2 SQIVND (reference sequence). The CDR3 sequence is 12 residues long. Deletions cut 4 bases from V and 6 bases from J, with 7 bases between. The CDR3 DNA is TGTGCCAGTAGTACGACAGGCAATGAGCAGTTCTTC. Translating it yields CASSTTGNEQFF.

J is TRBJ1-4 and V is TRBV11-2, with D maybe TRBD1 (5 bases). In germline, CDR1 is SGHAT, CDR2 FQNNGV. Deletions cut 1 base from V and 2 bases from J, with 14 bases between. This CDR3 comprises 17 residues. CDR3 residues: CASSLGLGAQTNEKLFF. The CDR3 nucleotides read TGTGCCAGCAGCTTAGGTCTTGGGGCGCAGACTAATGAAAAACTGTTTTTT.

This clone was counted once. The chain recombines TRBV27 with TRBJ1-6; no reliable D call. The V gene's germline CDR1 is MNHEY and CDR2 SMNVEV (reference sequence). This CDR3 spans 14 amino acids. V lost 7 bases and J 7 bases, leaving 14 bases between the germline ends. The CDR3 DNA sequence: TGTGCCAGCAAGTCCGGGTTTGGGAATTCACCCCTCCACTTT. It yields the protein CASKSGFGNSPLHF.

This chain uses TRBV19 with TRBJ2-7, with D possibly TRBD1 on 6 matching bases. V was cut by 6 bases and J by 6 bases, with 12 bases left in between. This CDR3 has 12 amino acids. The V gene's germline CDR1 is LNHDA and CDR2 SQIVND (reference sequence). The CDR3 DNA reads TGTGCCAGTAGGGGAGTACAGGGCGAGCAGTACTTC. Encoded protein: CASRGVQGEQYF.

The chain joins TRBV2 to TRBJ2-7, with 7 bases matching TRBD1. Germline values: CDR1 SNHLY, CDR2 FYNNEI. The V and J ends lost 4 bases and 0 bases, in that order; junction bases with no gene match: 9. CDR3 length: 16 amino acids. The CDR3 loop is CASSGIRDSVSYEQYF. Written as DNA, the CDR3 is TGTGCCAGCAGTGGAATACGGGACAGCGTCTCCTACGAGCAGTACTTC.

The CDR3 DNA reads as TGTGCCAGCAGTTACTCAGCGGGGGAGGCGACCCAGTACTTC. Residues: CASSYSAGEATQYF. This chain connects TRBV6-5 to TRBJ2-5; 8 bases map to TRBD2. The V gene end was trimmed by 0 bases and the J gene end by 7 bases; junction bases not matched to a gene: 4. Germline assignment: CDR1 MNHEY and CDR2 SVGAGI. This CDR3 spans 14 amino acids.

The chain has TRBV7-9 and TRBJ1-2, with D unresolved. Looked up from germline, CDR1 is SEHNR and CDR2 is FQNEAQ (reference sequence). Trimming removed 2 bases at V and 2 bases at J, with 3 bases between. This CDR3 region has 12 residues. The CDR3 DNA sequence: TGTGCCAGCAGCTTACAAAACTATGGCTACACCTTC. Translation gives CASSLQNYGYTF.

This clone was observed a single time. V usage is TRBV27 and J usage is TRBJ1-1, with D possibly matching TRBD1 (5 bases). This CDR3 region has 15 residues. Germline assignment: CDR1 MNHEY and CDR2 SMNVEV (reference sequence). V was shortened by 0 bases and J by 0 bases, with 8 bases between the two germline ends. The CDR3 nucleotides read TGTGCCAGCAGTTTATCTTACAGGCTGAACACTGAAGCTTTCTTT. Translated: CASSLSYRLNTEAFF.

The gene calls are TRBV27 and TRBJ1-6, with 9 bases identical to TRBD1. V was pared by 3 bases and J by 10 bases, with 10 bases of the junction left unmatched. Per germline, CDR1 MNHEY and CDR2 SMNVEV (reference sequence). The CDR3 spans 16 residues. The CDR3 region has the DNA TGTGCCAGCAGTTTGACCACCGGGACAGGGTACTCACCCCTCCACTTT. This encodes CASSLTTGTGYSPLHF.

This clone was seen just once. This rearrangement joins TRBV29-1 to TRBJ2-7; D call uncertain. V lost 6 bases and J 7 bases, leaving 16 bases between the germline ends. This CDR3 spans 12 amino acids. Per the germline V gene, CDR1 is SQVTM and CDR2 is ANQGSEA. The CDR3 region is CSVSISSWEQYF. The CDR3 region has the DNA TGCAGCGTCTCCATAAGCTCCTGGGAGCAGTACTTC.

The chain combines TRBV7-9 with TRBJ1-2; TRBD1 aligns across 7 bases. CDR1 is SEHNR, CDR2 FQNEAQ, per germline (reference sequence). J lost 6 bases, V lost 6 bases, and 10 bases had no gene match. The CDR3 runs 14 residues. The DNA of the CDR3 is TGTGCCAGCAGTTTGGACAGGCTGGGGAATGGCTACACCTTC. This translates into CASSLDRLGNGYTF.

This clone was counted only a few times. The chain couples TRBV7-9 to TRBJ1-4; 7 nucleotides agree with TRBD1. Germline V gene data show CDR1 as SEHNR and CDR2 as FQNEAQ (reference sequence). The CDR3 extends over 15 amino acids. With 2 bases clipped from V and 6 bases from J, the junction kept 6 bases outside the gene matches. The CDR3 DNA follows: TGTGCCAGCAGCTTATCTCGGCAGGGGGATGAAAAACTGTTTTTT. Translation gives CASSLSRQGDEKLFF.

This chain joins TRBV10-3 and TRBJ2-3; 7 bases align to TRBD2. The CDR3 length is 18 residues. Germline assignment: CDR1 ENHRY and CDR2 SYGVKD. J gave up 0 bases and V 6 bases, and 15 bases lay outside the gene matches. The CDR3 DNA is TGTGCCATCAGCCGGCCTAGCGGACACGCCTCTAGCACAGATACGCAGTATTTT. Translating gives CAISRPSGHASSTDTQYF.

CDR3 sequence reads: CATSSGTGFYGYTF. CDR3 sequence (DNA): TGTGCCACCAGCTCGGGGACAGGCTTCTATGGCTACACCTTC. The chain has TRBV15 and TRBJ1-2; 8 bases map to TRBD1. The CDR3 length is 14 residues. Germline trimming cut 5 bases from V and 4 bases from J; bases unmatched to any gene: 6. Germline lookup yields CDR1 LNHNV and CDR2 YYDKDF (reference sequence).

The V call is TRBV28, the J call TRBJ1-2, with TRBD1 as a possible D gene (5 bases). Between the trimmed V and J ends, which lost 6 bases and 6 bases, there was a span of 17 bases. The CDR3 is 14 amino acids. Germline V gives CDR1 MDHEN, CDR2 SYDVKM. The CDR3 DNA is TGTGCCAGCAGACCACCGGGGGTGGTTGATGGCTACACCTTC. Its translation is CASRPPGVVDGYTF.

The chain employs TRBV10-3 and TRBJ2-4; 10 bases match TRBD2. The CDR3 has 13 residues. Per germline, CDR1 ENHRY and CDR2 SYGVKD. Trimming took 10 bases from V and 7 from J; bases not matched to a gene: 7. The CDR3 DNA sequence: TGTGCCACTAGCGGGAGTTACTGGAACATTCAGTACTTC. Translated, it gives CATSGSYWNIQYF.

This clone showed up just a few times. For the CDR3, the DNA is TGTGCCAGTAGTATCTGGGATAGCGGGAGTTCCTACAATGAGCAGTTCTTC. Amino acids: CASSIWDSGSSYNEQFF. The J gene is TRBJ2-1, the V gene TRBV19; 9 bases match TRBD2. With V trimmed by 3 bases and J by 1 base, 7 bases remained unmatched. CDR3 length equals 17 residues. The V gene's germline CDR1 is LNHDA and CDR2 SQIVND (reference sequence).

This chain uses TRBV14 with TRBJ1-6; 7 nucleotides agree with TRBD1. The CDR3 spans 18 residues. The trim removed 3 bases at V and 0 bases at J, leaving 8 bases unmatched. Germline loops: CDR1 SGHDN, CDR2 FVKESK. Here the CDR3 DNA reads TGTGCCAGCAGCCACGGGACAGTGGGAAGCTCCTATAATTCACCCCTCCACTTT. Amino acid sequence: CASSHGTVGSSYNSPLHF. Combining the CDR3 with reference TRBV14 and TRBJ1-6 gives the whole variable domain EAGVTQFPSHSVIEKGQTVTLRCDPISGHDNLYWYRRVMGKEIKFLLHFVKESKQDESGMPNNRFLAERTGGTYSTLKVQPAELEDSGVYFCASSHGTVGSSYNSPLHFGNGTRLTVT.

V is TRBV5-1 and J is TRBJ1-2; D is unclear. Germline V CDR1 and CDR2: SGHRS, YFSETQ. Trimming took 4 bases from V and 2 from J, leaving 6 bases between them. The CDR3 runs 12 residues. The CDR3: CASSMGNYGYTF. The CDR3 DNA reads as TGCGCCAGCAGCATGGGGAACTATGGCTACACCTTC.

The J gene is TRBJ2-2, the V gene TRBV5-1; D remains ambiguous. V was clipped by 1 base and J by 4 bases, with 11 bases between them. This CDR3 spans 15 amino acids. Per germline, CDR1 SGHRS and CDR2 YFSETQ. This CDR3 is CASSLSQASTGELFF. CDR3 in DNA: TGCGCCAGCAGCTTGTCCCAGGCTAGCACCGGGGAGCTGTTTTTT. The variable domain in full, completed from reference TRBV5-1 and TRBJ2-2, reads KAGVTQTPRYLIKTRGQQVTLSCSPISGHRSVSWYQQTPGQGLQFLFEYFSETQRNKGNFPGRFSGRQFSNSRSEMNVSTLELGDSALYLCASSLSQASTGELFFGEGSRLTVL.